A selection of T cell receptor beta chains follows, all from one sample in a study of shared clonotypes between healthy human individuals. Clones were sequenced by immunoSEQ multiplex PCR, and TCRdb holds only the in-frame ones, with some missing. The table includes around 600,000 clones, 97% detected once. The source material was naive CD4+ T cells sorted from blood. These receptors were obtained from a woman aged 25 to 39 in good health. Each CDR3 is given with its conserved first and last residue. Fields, in order: CDR3 DNA, CDR3 protein, V gene, CDR3 length, clone size, D gene, J gene. A D gene is named only where the DNA matches it firmly. Rows give clone size only sometimes, using once, few, many, or a class for an expanded clone.

cdr3_nt: TGTGCCAGCAGTACCCGAGGACATCGGGATGGCACTGAAGCTTTCTTT; cdr3_aa: CASSTRGHRDGTEAFF; v_call: TRBV2; cdr3_length: 16; clone_size: NA; d_call: NA; j_call: TRBJ1-1
cdr3_nt: TGTGCCAGCAGCCCCACATGGATTCGTGGCTACACCTTC; cdr3_aa: CASSPTWIRGYTF; v_call: TRBV5-4; cdr3_length: 13; clone_size: NA; d_call: NA; j_call: TRBJ1-2
cdr3_nt: TGTGCCAGCAGTTTATTAGGGGGGATTGGCTACACCTTC; cdr3_aa: CASSLLGGIGYTF; v_call: TRBV28; cdr3_length: 13; clone_size: NA; d_call: NA; j_call: TRBJ1-2
cdr3_nt: TGTGCCAGTAGTATTACCCCTAGGTGGCAGGGAAACACTGAAGCTTTCTTT; cdr3_aa: CASSITPRWQGNTEAFF; v_call: TRBV19; cdr3_length: 17; clone_size: NA; d_call: NA; j_call: TRBJ1-1
cdr3_nt: TGTGCCAGCAGCTTAGTTAGGTCGGGTGAGCAGTTCTTC; cdr3_aa: CASSLVRSGEQFF; v_call: TRBV7-7; cdr3_length: 13; clone_size: NA; d_call: NA; j_call: TRBJ2-1
cdr3_nt: TGTGCCAGCAGTTTAGGTACTAGCGGGAGGAATGAGCAGTTCTTC; cdr3_aa: CASSLGTSGRNEQFF; v_call: TRBV27; cdr3_length: 15; clone_size: once; d_call: TRBD2; j_call: TRBJ2-1
cdr3_nt: TGTGCCAGCAGCTTAGGATTAAACGAGCAGTACTTC; cdr3_aa: CASSLGLNEQYF; v_call: TRBV7-2; cdr3_length: 12; clone_size: NA; d_call: NA; j_call: TRBJ2-7
cdr3_nt: TGCGCCAGCAGCTTGAACGTTGCGGGGGGAGGCACCGGGGAGCTGTTTTTT; cdr3_aa: CASSLNVAGGGTGELFF; v_call: TRBV5-1; cdr3_length: 17; clone_size: NA; d_call: TRBD2; j_call: TRBJ2-2
cdr3_nt: TGCGCCAGCAGTTTAGCGGGAGTGGGCTCCGAGCAGTACTTC; cdr3_aa: CASSLAGVGSEQYF; v_call: TRBV10-1; cdr3_length: 14; clone_size: NA; d_call: TRBD2; j_call: TRBJ2-7
cdr3_nt: TGCGCCAGCAGCCCGAGGTTTGGTCAAGAGACCCAGTACTTC; cdr3_aa: CASSPRFGQETQYF; v_call: TRBV5-1; cdr3_length: 14; clone_size: NA; d_call: NA; j_call: TRBJ2-5
cdr3_nt: TGTGCCAGCAGTTTACGGCTAGCGGTGTGGTACTTC; cdr3_aa: CASSLRLAVWYF; v_call: TRBV28; cdr3_length: 12; clone_size: NA; d_call: TRBD2; j_call: TRBJ2-7
cdr3_nt: TGTGCCAGCACTCTCGTGGTGGACAGGGGATTTGAGACCCAGTACTTC; cdr3_aa: CASTLVVDRGFETQYF; v_call: TRBV28; cdr3_length: 16; clone_size: NA; d_call: TRBD1; j_call: TRBJ2-5
cdr3_nt: TGTGCCAGCAGTTACACCGGACAGGGCCCTAATGAAAAACTGTTTTTT; cdr3_aa: CASSYTGQGPNEKLFF; v_call: TRBV6-5; cdr3_length: 16; clone_size: NA; d_call: TRBD1; j_call: TRBJ1-4
cdr3_nt: TGTGCCAGTAGTATCCGGGAGACTTATAGCAATCAGCCCCAGCATTTT; cdr3_aa: CASSIRETYSNQPQHF; v_call: TRBV19; cdr3_length: 16; clone_size: NA; d_call: NA; j_call: TRBJ1-5
cdr3_nt: TGCGCCAGCGTAAGTCAGGGGGTGGGTGAGCAGTTCTTC; cdr3_aa: CASVSQGVGEQFF; v_call: TRBV4-1; cdr3_length: 13; clone_size: NA; d_call: TRBD1; j_call: TRBJ2-1
cdr3_nt: TGTGCCAGCTCACAGCGGGAGTCCGCATTGGGCTCAAACTACGAGCAGTACTTC; cdr3_aa: CASSQRESALGSNYEQYF; v_call: TRBV18; cdr3_length: 18; clone_size: once; d_call: TRBD2; j_call: TRBJ2-7
cdr3_nt: TGTGCCAGCAGTATCCCGGATTCTGGAAACACCATATATTTT; cdr3_aa: CASSIPDSGNTIYF; v_call: TRBV2; cdr3_length: 14; clone_size: NA; d_call: NA; j_call: TRBJ1-3
cdr3_nt: TGCGCCAGCAGCTTGGAAAGCAGACACTCTGGAAACACCATATATTTT; cdr3_aa: CASSLESRHSGNTIYF; v_call: TRBV5-1; cdr3_length: 16; clone_size: NA; d_call: NA; j_call: TRBJ1-3
cdr3_nt: TGTGCCAGCAGTTACGACCCGGCCTCTGGGGCCAACGTCCTGACTTTC; cdr3_aa: CASSYDPASGANVLTF; v_call: TRBV6-6; cdr3_length: 16; clone_size: NA; d_call: NA; j_call: TRBJ2-6
cdr3_nt: TGTGCCAGCAGCTTGGGGTCAGGGATCATGGGGGAGACCCAGTACTTC; cdr3_aa: CASSLGSGIMGETQYF; v_call: TRBV5-4; cdr3_length: 16; clone_size: NA; d_call: NA; j_call: TRBJ2-5
cdr3_nt: TGTGCCAGCTCACCCCCGTCCACAGATACGCAGTATTTT; cdr3_aa: CASSPPSTDTQYF; v_call: TRBV18; cdr3_length: 13; clone_size: NA; d_call: NA; j_call: TRBJ2-3
cdr3_nt: TGTGCCAGCAGCGGAGAGGGCGAGCAGTACTTC; cdr3_aa: CASSGEGEQYF; v_call: TRBV7-9; cdr3_length: 11; clone_size: NA; d_call: NA; j_call: TRBJ2-7
cdr3_nt: TGTGCCAGCAGTTCGTCCGGACAGGGGGCAGTTGCGGGAGGACCCGGGGAGCTGTTTTTT; cdr3_aa: CASSSSGQGAVAGGPGELFF; v_call: TRBV28; cdr3_length: 20; clone_size: NA; d_call: TRBD1; j_call: TRBJ2-2
cdr3_nt: TGCAGCGTCACCCCAGTCCGGGGGGGATCTGGAGAGACCCAGTACTTC; cdr3_aa: CSVTPVRGGSGETQYF; v_call: TRBV29-1; cdr3_length: 16; clone_size: NA; d_call: TRBD2; j_call: TRBJ2-5
cdr3_nt: TGCGCCAGCAGCCACAGGGCCCCTGGGGGCCAGCCCCAGCATTTT; cdr3_aa: CASSHRAPGGQPQHF; v_call: TRBV10-1; cdr3_length: 15; clone_size: NA; d_call: NA; j_call: TRBJ1-5
cdr3_nt: TGTGCCAGCAGTTGGGGGGCGGAAACCTACAATGAGCAGTTCTTC; cdr3_aa: CASSWGAETYNEQFF; v_call: TRBV11-2; cdr3_length: 15; clone_size: NA; d_call: NA; j_call: TRBJ2-1
cdr3_nt: TGTGCCAGCTCACCACCTGGGGTCGGAAACACCATATATTTT; cdr3_aa: CASSPPGVGNTIYF; v_call: TRBV18; cdr3_length: 14; clone_size: NA; d_call: NA; j_call: TRBJ1-3
cdr3_nt: TGTGCCAGCAGCTTAGGGTTTTTTGTGGGGAATCCCACGGATACGCAGTATTTT; cdr3_aa: CASSLGFFVGNPTDTQYF; v_call: TRBV11-3; cdr3_length: 18; clone_size: once; d_call: NA; j_call: TRBJ2-3
cdr3_nt: TGCAGCGTTGAAGGGAGACAGGGAGGGGACACTGAAGCTTTCTTT; cdr3_aa: CSVEGRQGGDTEAFF; v_call: TRBV29-1; cdr3_length: 15; clone_size: NA; d_call: TRBD1; j_call: TRBJ1-1
cdr3_nt: TGCGCCAGCAGCTTTCTCGGGAGGAACACCGGGGAGCTGTTTTTT; cdr3_aa: CASSFLGRNTGELFF; v_call: TRBV5-1; cdr3_length: 15; clone_size: NA; d_call: NA; j_call: TRBJ2-2
cdr3_nt: TGTGCCAGCAGTTCCGCACAGGGGACGGCGGTTTTAAGCTCCTACGAGCAGTACTTC; cdr3_aa: CASSSAQGTAVLSSYEQYF; v_call: TRBV28; cdr3_length: 19; clone_size: NA; d_call: TRBD1; j_call: TRBJ2-7
cdr3_nt: TGTGCCAGCAGCCAGGAGGGCCCCCATCAGCCCCAGCATTTT; cdr3_aa: CASSQEGPHQPQHF; v_call: TRBV7-2; cdr3_length: 14; clone_size: NA; d_call: NA; j_call: TRBJ1-5
cdr3_nt: TGTGCCACCAGCTCGGACATAGCGAATAATCAGCCCCAGCATTTT; cdr3_aa: CATSSDIANNQPQHF; v_call: TRBV15; cdr3_length: 15; clone_size: NA; d_call: NA; j_call: TRBJ1-5
cdr3_nt: TGTGCCAGCAGTTTAGTAACTAGCGGGAGGGGTTACAATGAGCAGTTCTTC; cdr3_aa: CASSLVTSGRGYNEQFF; v_call: TRBV27; cdr3_length: 17; clone_size: NA; d_call: TRBD2; j_call: TRBJ2-1
cdr3_nt: TGTGCCAGCACCTTAAGGGGCGGGGAAAAACTGTTTTTT; cdr3_aa: CASTLRGGEKLFF; v_call: TRBV28; cdr3_length: 13; clone_size: once; d_call: NA; j_call: TRBJ1-4